The 25 T cell receptor beta chains below all came from one sample that was sequenced in a study of T cell repertoires in cytomegalovirus infection. Each CDR3 protein is one row after TCRdb ran MiXCR on the reads. The repertoire holds more than 140,000 distinct CDR3 sequences, with about 6.1% as singletons. The sequencing input was PBMCs. These receptors were obtained from a human donor in good health (CMV status not recorded). Some clones in this sample may be carry-over from other donors' samples.

This clonotype was counted at least ten times. In DNA, the CDR3 is TGTGCCAGCAGCCAAGTCGGGGTTAAGACCCAGTACTTC. Protein product: CASSQVGVKTQYF. The chain combines TRBV3-1 with TRBJ2-5; D is possibly TRBD2 (5 bases). CDR3 length: 13 residues. Germline V gives CDR1 LGHDT, CDR2 YNNKEL (reference sequence). Trimming left V 1 base short and J 6 bases short, with 9 bases between.

This clonotype was picked up many times. The V call is TRBV7-3, the J call TRBJ1-2; the D is unclear. The V end lost 5 bases, the J end lost 7 bases, and 14 bases lay between the germline ends. The CDR3 is 13 residues long. The germline CDR1 and CDR2 sequences are SGHTA and FQGTGA. CDR3 protein: CASSPQEGIGYTF. CDR3 coding DNA: TGTGCCAGCAGCCCCCAAGAAGGGATTGGCTACACCTTC.

In its sample, this clonotype was seen a few times. The chain employs TRBV10-3 and TRBJ2-5; D gene unclear. The germline V and J ends were trimmed by 2 bases and 5 bases, with 6 bases remaining between them. The CDR3 is 12 amino acids. The germline V gene encodes CDR1 ENHRY and CDR2 SYGVKD. This chain's CDR3 is CAISEIAETQYF. CDR3 in DNA: TGTGCCATCAGTGAGATTGCGGAGACCCAGTACTTC.

The sample holds many counts of this clonotype. The chain carries TRBV7-2 and TRBJ1-3; D is undetermined. V was shortened by 1 base and J by 4 bases, with 17 bases between the two germline ends. Germline lookup yields CDR1 SGHTA and CDR2 FQGNSA. This CDR3 has 17 residues. CDR3 sequence (DNA): TGTGCCAGCAGCTTAGGCCGGGGTGCCACTACCGGAAACACCATATATTTT. Translated, it gives CASSLGRGATTGNTIYF.

This clonotype was found many times. CDR3 residues: CASSASRGLAYNEQFF. CDR3 DNA sequence: TGTGCCAGCAGCGCCTCTAGGGGACTAGCATACAATGAGCAGTTCTTC. The chain uses TRBV7-2 and TRBJ2-1; 9 positions match TRBD2. The CDR3 runs 16 residues. CDR1 is SGHTA, CDR2 FQGNSA, per germline. J gave up 4 bases and V 5 bases, and 9 bases lay outside the gene matches.

The chain uses TRBV18 and TRBJ1-5; TRBD1 agrees at 8 bases. Per the germline V gene, CDR1 is KGHSH and CDR2 is LQKENI. With V trimmed by 2 bases and J by 2 bases, 5 bases remained unmatched. The CDR3 totals 16 residues. DNA of the CDR3: TGTGCCAGCTCACCAGAGAAGGGACAGGGCAATCAGCCCCAGCATTTT. Translated: CASSPEKGQGNQPQHF.

This clonotype has a count of ten or more. The chain is built from TRBV20-1 and TRBJ2-7; tentative D call: TRBD1 (5 bases). Per germline, CDR1 DFQATT and CDR2 SNEGSKA (reference sequence). The CDR3 runs 13 residues. Trimming took off 6 bases at V and 0 bases at J, with 12 bases between the two ends. Here the CDR3 reads CSALPGHSYEQYF. The CDR3 nucleotides read TGCAGTGCCTTACCAGGACACTCCTACGAGCAGTACTTC.

This clonotype was seen many times. The chain employs TRBV28 and TRBJ1-5; maybe TRBD1 (5 bases). Trimming stripped 4 bases from V and 0 bases from J, with 16 bases between. The CDR3 has 17 residues. Germline lookup yields CDR1 MDHEN and CDR2 SYDVKM. Here the CDR3 reads CASSSTGGVNSNQPQHF. The CDR3 DNA follows: TGTGCCAGCAGTTCCACGGGGGGGGTTAATAGCAATCAGCCCCAGCATTTT.

In its sample, this clonotype was seen many times. The V call is TRBV7-8, the J call TRBJ1-1, with TRBD1 matching 7 bases. V gave up 2 bases and J gave up 3 bases; unmatched junction bases: 6. This CDR3 spans 15 amino acids. CDR1 and CDR2 from the germline V gene are SGHVS and FQNEAQ. As DNA, the CDR3 is TGTGCCAGCAGCTTACGCGAGACAGGGTACACTGAAGCTTTCTTT. Residues: CASSLRETGYTEAFF.

This clonotype was detected many times. This chain joins TRBV7-3 and TRBJ2-3; 8 bases are shared with TRBD2. This CDR3 has 15 residues. Germline trimming cut 5 bases from V and 2 bases from J; bases unmatched to any gene: 6. CDR1 is SGHTA, CDR2 FQGTGA, per germline. CDR3 amino acids: CASSLSGRYTDTQYF. The CDR3 DNA reads TGTGCCAGCAGCCTAAGCGGGAGATACACAGATACGCAGTATTTT.

This clonotype was detected ten times or more. The rearrangement links TRBV28 to TRBJ2-7; 9 bases line up with TRBD2. The CDR3 is 15 amino acids. The V gene end was trimmed by 1 base and the J gene end by 4 bases; junction bases not matched to a gene: 5. Germline CDR1 is MDHEN and CDR2 is SYDVKM. CDR3 bases: TGTGCCAGCAGTTTATCAGGGACTAGCCCTTACGAGCAGTACTTC. Its protein is CASSLSGTSPYEQYF.

The rearrangement joins TRBV5-1 to TRBJ1-2; D is perhaps TRBD1 (5 bases). Per the germline V gene, CDR1 is SGHRS and CDR2 is YFSETQ. Trimming left V 4 bases short and J 4 bases short, with 11 bases between. The CDR3 has 13 residues. CDR3 DNA: TGCGCCAGCAGCCTGGGACGGGGCTATGGCTACACCTTC. It encodes CASSLGRGYGYTF.

This clonotype came up many times. The conserved closing phenylalanine or tryptophan is absent in this CDR3, likely reflecting a read error. V and J are TRBV12-3 or TRBV12-4 and TRBJ1-1, with 7 bases aligning to TRBD1. CDR3 length: 15 residues. The V segment lost 8 bases and the J segment 2 bases; nucleotides outside the gene matches: 11. CDR3 protein: CASRYLRQGNTEAFL. The CDR3, as DNA: TGTGCCAGCCGGTACCTTAGACAGGGAAACACTGAAGCTTTCCTT.

This clonotype occurred many times. One junction end does not reproduce the germline sequence, and a read error may be involved. This rearrangement joins TRBV7-2 to TRBJ2-7, with TRBD2 as a possible D gene (6 bases). The CDR3 runs to 16 residues. The germline V gene encodes CDR1 SGHTA and CDR2 FQGNSA. The CDR3 sequence: CASSLAWGESSYEQYF. In DNA, the CDR3 is TGTGCCAGCAGCCTAGCTTGGGGGGAGAGCTCCTACGAGCAGTACTTC.

Concerning this clonotype itself: It may be a read error: a sequence one base away is much more abundant. V is TRBV7-3 and J is TRBJ2-2; D remains ambiguous. The CDR3 is made up of 14 amino acids. Germline CDR1 and CDR2: SGHTA and FQGTGA. CDR3 bases: TGTGCCAGCAGTCTCGACATAAACACCAGGGAGCTGTTTTTT. Translation gives CASSLDINTRELFF. Full variable domain (missing parts from reference TRBV7-3 and TRBJ2-2): GAGVSQTPSNKVTEKGKYVELRCDPISGHTALYWYRQSLGQGPEFLIYFQGTGAADDSGLPNDRFFAVRPEGSVSTLKIQRTERGDSAVYLCASSLDINTRELFFGEGSRLTVL.

This clonotype has at least ten counts. V usage is TRBV9 and J usage is TRBJ2-2; 10 bases align to TRBD2. The CDR3 contains 16 residues. From germline, CDR1 is SGDLS and CDR2 YYNGEE. Trimming removed 0 bases from V and 5 bases from J; junction bases left unmatched: 4. CDR3 amino acids: CASSVGASGGTGELFF. CDR3 bases: TGTGCCAGCAGCGTAGGGGCTAGCGGGGGTACCGGGGAGCTGTTTTTT. Supplemented by reference TRBV9 and TRBJ2-2, the full variable domain reads DSGVTQTPKHLITATGQRVTLRCSPRSGDLSVYWYQQSLDQGLQFLIQYYNGEERAKGNILERFSAQQFPDLHSELNLSSLELGDSALYFCASSVGASGGTGELFFGEGSRLTVL.

The V call is TRBV10-3, the J call TRBJ2-3, with a possible D match to TRBD2 (6 bases). V dropped 5 bases and J dropped 5 bases, with 11 bases sitting between them. The CDR3 length is 13 residues. Germline V lookup: CDR1 ENHRY, CDR2 SYGVKD. This chain's CDR3 is CAISPGLIDTQYF. The DNA of the CDR3 is TGTGCCATCAGTCCGGGACTTATAGATACGCAGTATTTT.

In this sample, this clonotype turned up a few times. This chain links TRBV2 with TRBJ2-4; D is possibly TRBD2 (6 bases). The CDR3 has 17 residues. Per the germline V gene, CDR1 is SNHLY and CDR2 is FYNNEI. Trimming shortened V by 3 bases and J by 0 bases, and 15 bases separated the two germline ends. CDR3 sequence reads: CASSEGWQGLAKNIQYF. Here the CDR3 DNA reads TGTGCCAGCAGTGAGGGGTGGCAGGGACTAGCCAAAAACATTCAGTACTTC.

This clonotype came up many times. The rearrangement uses TRBV7-2 and TRBJ1-2, with unresolved D. V was shortened by 0 bases and J by 4 bases, with 6 bases between the two germline ends. The germline V gene encodes CDR1 SGHTA and CDR2 FQGNSA. The CDR3 spans 13 residues. DNA for the CDR3: TGTGCCAGCAGCTTAGCCACAGCCTATGGCTACACCTTC. Translated, it gives CASSLATAYGYTF.

This clonotype showed up many times. The V call is TRBV7-2, the J call TRBJ1-3; D ambiguous. V was pared by 0 bases and J by 2 bases, with 11 bases between. The V gene's germline CDR1 is SGHTA and CDR2 FQGNSA. The CDR3 covers 16 residues. This CDR3 is CASSLAAAVPGNTIYF. CDR3 sequence (DNA): TGTGCCAGCAGCTTAGCTGCGGCAGTCCCTGGAAACACCATATATTTT.

This clonotype was seen only a few times. The chain links TRBV7-6 to TRBJ2-1, with 7 positions matching TRBD2. Germline lookup yields CDR1 SGHVS and CDR2 FNYEAQ. After removal of 2 bases from V and 2 bases from J, the junction contained 3 bases not matched to a gene. This CDR3 spans 15 amino acids. In nucleotides, the CDR3 is TGTGCCAGCAGCTTACGGGCGGGGGCCTACAATGAGCAGTTCTTC. It is translated as CASSLRAGAYNEQFF.

This clonotype was seen at least ten times. V usage is TRBV20-1 and J usage is TRBJ2-1; D perhaps matches TRBD2 (6 bases). Germline V lookup: CDR1 DFQATT, CDR2 SNEGSKA (reference sequence). V shed 5 bases and J shed 9 bases, with 20 bases lying between them. The CDR3 spans 14 residues. CDR3 in DNA: TGCAGTGCTTCTTACCGGGAGCCCATAGGTGAGCAGTTCTTC. Protein sequence: CSASYREPIGEQFF.

This clonotype occurred many times. The rearrangement uses TRBV7-2 and TRBJ2-2; 12 bases agree with TRBD2. The CDR3 is 20 residues long. Germline-derived CDR1 and CDR2 are SGHTA and FQGNSA. The ends lost 5 bases at V and 0 bases at J; junction bases unmatched: 13. The CDR3 sequence: CASSTGRLAGEPANTGELFF. The DNA for the CDR3 is TGTGCCAGCAGCACAGGTAGACTAGCGGGGGAACCCGCGAACACCGGGGAGCTGTTTTTT.

This clonotype came up many times. V gene TRBV7-9 combines with J gene TRBJ2-5, with TRBD2 matching 13 bases. The CDR3 spans 15 residues. Germline V CDR1 and CDR2: SEHNR, FQNEAQ (reference sequence). The junction had 4 bases not matched to a gene; V was cut back by 4 bases and J by 5 bases. For the CDR3, the DNA is TGTGCCAGCAGCTCCGGGACTAGCGGGACGGAGACCCAGTACTTC. Its translation: CASSSGTSGTETQYF.

This clonotype was seen ten or more times. This sequence joins TRBV29-1 and TRBJ1-1; 9 nucleotides line up with TRBD1. The CDR3 length is 14 residues. Germline loops: CDR1 SQVTM, CDR2 ANQGSEA. The J segment lost 1 base and the V segment lost 7 bases, leaving 7 bases of the junction unmatched. The CDR3 sequence: CSADGGQGNTEAFF. As DNA, the CDR3 is TGCAGCGCTGACGGGGGACAGGGGAACACTGAAGCTTTCTTT.